This TCR beta chain was sequenced in a study of T cell repertoires in cytomegalovirus infection. Study information: Peptides in the study included HLA-C-restricted and HLA-B-restricted CMV epitopes.

MiXCR, applied by TCRdb to the reads, yields one record per CDR3 protein. In the table there are approximately 730,000 distinct CDR3 sequences, 25% to 35% of which are singletons. Of note for this clonotype: The antigen remains undetermined.

V was clipped by 10 bases and J by 3 bases, with 13 bases between them. CDR3 length: 13 residues. Germline CDR1 is SNHLY and CDR2 is FYNNEI. This receptor was taken from a human donor in good health (CMV status not recorded). Some clones in this sample may be carry-over from other donors' samples. The input for sequencing was cultured CD8+ T cells from PBMCs, taken from culture after CMV antigen stimulation. This chain uses TRBV2 with TRBJ1-5; D gene ambiguous. CDR3 nucleotide sequence: TGTGCCACCATGCCAGGACCCAATCAGCCCCAGCATTTT. Its protein product is CATMPGPNQPQHF.